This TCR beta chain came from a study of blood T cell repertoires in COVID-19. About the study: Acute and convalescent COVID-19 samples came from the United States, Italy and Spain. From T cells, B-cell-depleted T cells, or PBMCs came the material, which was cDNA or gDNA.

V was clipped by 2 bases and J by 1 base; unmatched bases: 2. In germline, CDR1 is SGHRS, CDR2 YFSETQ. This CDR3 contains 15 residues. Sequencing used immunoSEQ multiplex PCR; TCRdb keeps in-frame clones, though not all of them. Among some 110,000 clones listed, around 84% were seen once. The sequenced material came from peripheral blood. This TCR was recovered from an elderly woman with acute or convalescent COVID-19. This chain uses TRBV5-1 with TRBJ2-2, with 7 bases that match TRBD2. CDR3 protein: CASSFSSGNTGELFF. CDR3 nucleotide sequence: TGCGCCAGCAGCTTTTCTAGCGGGAACACCGGGGAGCTGTTTTTT.